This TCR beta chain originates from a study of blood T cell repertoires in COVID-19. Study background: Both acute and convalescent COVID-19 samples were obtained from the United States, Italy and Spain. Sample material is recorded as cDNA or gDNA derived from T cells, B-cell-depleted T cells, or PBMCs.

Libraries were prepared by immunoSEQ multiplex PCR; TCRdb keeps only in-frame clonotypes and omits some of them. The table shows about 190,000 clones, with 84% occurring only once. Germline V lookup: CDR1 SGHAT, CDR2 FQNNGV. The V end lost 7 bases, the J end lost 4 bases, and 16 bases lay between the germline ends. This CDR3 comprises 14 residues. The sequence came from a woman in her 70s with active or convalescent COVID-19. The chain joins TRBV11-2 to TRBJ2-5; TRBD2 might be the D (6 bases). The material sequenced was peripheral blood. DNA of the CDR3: TGTGCCAGCAAGGAGGGCTATTTGGTAGAGACCCAGTACTTC. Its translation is CASKEGYLVETQYF.